This record looks at one TCR beta chain sequence and its context. Generated by immunoSEQ multiplex PCR, the TCRdb table keeps only in-frame clones and is missing some. The profile covers about 660,000 clones, with around nine tenths appearing a single time and about 0.01% taken by the ten largest. The germline CDR1 and CDR2 sequences are GTSNPN and SVGIG (reference sequence). There are 18 residues in the CDR3. After removal of 2 bases from V and 4 bases from J, the junction contained 13 bases not matched to a gene. The data belong to a study of shared T cell receptors in the human thymus. Separately, the same data were catalogued under a study of human thymus T cells. That report adds: Infants served as donors; they were healthy and Finnish and were having corrective surgery for congenital heart defects. Thymus pieces cut out during corrective heart surgery were the tissue that was used. Thymic and blood repertoires appeared to show biased V and J gene usage.

The clonotype comes from a boy under three years old with a congenital heart defect. The sequenced sample was thymocytes. The J gene is TRBJ2-2, the V gene TRBV30, with 10 bases lining up with TRBD2. The CDR3 reads CAWSPRASGSLTTGELFF. The DNA of the CDR3 is TGTGCCTGGAGTCCGCGGGCTAGCGGGAGTTTAACCACCGGGGAGCTGTTTTTT.